This T cell receptor beta chain is drawn from a study of CD8+ T cells in alopecia areata. Overall study findings and caveats: Both scalp clonality and the expanded CD8+ clones among the top 100 showed a significant decrease with tofacitinib.

Remarks on this clone: The antigen is undetermined.

Specified treatment: oral pan-JAK inhibitor, 5-10 mg twice daily. The investigators collected lesional scalp punch biopsies and peripheral blood from alopecia areata patients. The CDR3 spans 15 residues. V shed 4 bases and J shed 1 base, with 12 bases lying between them. CDR1 and CDR2 (germline): LGHNA, YSLEER. After isolation, RNA underwent reverse transcription to generate cDNA as the sequencing template. Sequencing used immunoSEQ multiplex PCR; TCRdb keeps in-frame clones, though not all of them. The sample records about 270,000 clones, about three fifths being singletons. The receptor was derived from a human donor with alopecia areata. The chain links TRBV4-3 to TRBJ2-3, with D perhaps TRBD2 (5 bases). The specimen was CD4+ T cells sorted from blood, collected at approximately week 51, from a patient treated with tofacitinib. CDR3 nucleotides: TGCGCCAGCAGCCCCCGGGGTGGAGGCACAGATACGCAGTATTTT. Protein: CASSPRGGGTDTQYF.